Below, 21 T cell receptor beta chains from the same sample are listed, as sequenced in a study of beta chain features in type 1 diabetes. General study points: Among patients with Type 1 diabetes, TCRB CDR3s were moderately but significantly shorter in every one of the four CD4+ subsets.

These receptors have no identified antigens. What was sequenced were expressed TCRB transcripts, since all of the isolated RNA had been reverse transcribed. Sequenced by immunoSEQ multiplex PCR; TCRdb stores in-frame clones only, minus some. The sample includes hundreds of thousands of clones, about 14% of them seen just once. The specimen sequenced was naive CD4+ T cells from blood. These receptors were taken from a young man with type 1 diabetes.

As for this clone: A much larger clone lies a single base off, so this may be a read error. The J gene is TRBJ2-3, the V gene TRBV6-5; 9 positions agree with TRBD2. J was trimmed by 1 base and V by 4 bases; bases with no gene match: 0. The CDR3 sequence is 14 residues long. Per germline, CDR1 MNHEY and CDR2 SVGAGI. The CDR3 DNA sequence: TGTGCCAGCAGTTTAGCGGGGGGCACAGATACGCAGTATTTT. Its protein product is CASSLAGGTDTQYF.

This clone was observed a handful of times. This chain joins TRBV6-1 and TRBJ2-7, with D tentatively TRBD2 (5 bases). Germline values: CDR1 MNHNS, CDR2 SASEGT. V shed 4 bases and J shed 3 bases, with 10 bases lying between them. The CDR3 runs 13 residues. CDR3 DNA sequence: TGTGCCAGCAGTGTGCGGAGGAACTACGAGCAGTACTTC. Encoded protein: CASSVRRNYEQYF.

This chain uses TRBV5-4 with TRBJ1-1; D not resolved. The CDR3 is 12 residues long. Germline V lookup: CDR1 SGHNT, CDR2 YYREEE (reference sequence). V dropped 4 bases and J dropped 3 bases, with 7 bases sitting between them. CDR3 sequence reads: CASSHKDTEAFF. The CDR3 coding sequence is TGTGCCAGCAGCCACAAGGACACTGAAGCTTTCTTT. The full variable domain, with the rest looked up from reference TRBV5-4 and TRBJ1-1, is ETGVTQSPTHLIKTRGQQVTLRCSSQSGHNTVSWYQQALGQGPQFIFQYYREEENGRGNFPPRFSGLQFPNYSSELNVNALELDDSALYLCASSHKDTEAFFGQGTRLTVV.

This clone was seen only a few times. V usage is TRBV19 and J usage is TRBJ2-1; 9 nucleotides match TRBD1. This CDR3 spans 13 amino acids. CDR1 is LNHDA and CDR2 is SQIVND in the germline V gene (reference sequence). V was clipped by 5 bases and J by 8 bases; unmatched bases: 4. The DNA for the CDR3 is TGTGCCAGTAGTCCGGGACAGGGAGATGAGCAGTTCTTC. The encoded protein is CASSPGQGDEQFF.

The chain carries TRBV7-9 and TRBJ1-5; a possible D gene is TRBD1 (6 bases). Deletions cut 4 bases from V and 4 bases from J, with 8 bases between. The CDR3 length is 13 residues. Germline V gene lookup returns CDR1 SEHNR and CDR2 FQNEAQ (reference sequence). This CDR3 is CASSWGLNQPQHF. In nucleotides, the CDR3 is TGTGCCAGCAGCTGGGGGCTTAATCAGCCCCAGCATTTT.

The chain joins TRBV6-5 to TRBJ2-7; the match to TRBD1 covers 7 bases. Germline values: CDR1 MNHEY, CDR2 SVGAGI. The CDR3 runs 16 residues. The V and J ends lost 4 bases and 6 bases, in that order; junction bases with no gene match: 15. The CDR3: CASSFPQGEKQSEQYF. The CDR3 nucleotides read TGTGCCAGCAGTTTTCCCCAGGGGGAGAAGCAGTCCGAGCAGTACTTC.

This CDR3 reads CASSLRSTSYNEQFF. The DNA for the CDR3 is TGTGCCAGCAGTTTAAGGAGTACTTCCTACAATGAGCAGTTCTTC. This chain links TRBV27 with TRBJ2-1; D ambiguous. The germline gives CDR1 MNHEY, CDR2 SMNVEV (reference sequence). The V gene lost 2 bases and the J gene lost 1 base, with 9 bases spanning the gap. The CDR3 runs 15 residues.

This clone was recorded once. V gene TRBV15 combines with J gene TRBJ1-5, with D perhaps TRBD1 (5 bases). Germline assignment: CDR1 LNHNV and CDR2 YYDKDF (reference sequence). CDR3 length: 16 residues. V lost 6 bases to trimming and J lost 3 bases, with 18 bases between them. The CDR3 reads CATRAGTRADNQPQHF. CDR3 in DNA: TGTGCCACCAGGGCCGGGACTCGGGCCGACAATCAGCCCCAGCATTTT.

CDR3 in amino acids: CSVYRGTGELFF. CDR3 bases: TGCAGCGTTTACAGGGGCACCGGGGAGCTGTTTTTT. This chain links TRBV29-1 with TRBJ2-2; 7 bases fit TRBD1. From germline, CDR1 is SQVTM and CDR2 ANQGSEA. V was pared by 5 bases and J by 4 bases, with 1 base of the junction left unmatched. The CDR3 has 12 residues.

Here the CDR3 reads CSVGEPSYNEQFF. The CDR3 coding sequence is TGCAGCGTTGGGGAACCCTCCTACAATGAGCAGTTCTTC. This rearrangement joins TRBV29-1 to TRBJ2-1; D gene unclear. This CDR3 has 13 residues. Looked up from germline, CDR1 is SQVTM and CDR2 is ANQGSEA. Trimming pared 4 bases from V and 0 bases from J, leaving 7 bases between.

The chain carries TRBV28 and TRBJ2-1; D gene uncertain. V lost 4 bases to trimming and J lost 6 bases, with 22 bases between them. The CDR3 runs 17 residues. CDR1 is MDHEN and CDR2 is SYDVKM in the germline V gene. CDR3 DNA sequence: TGTGCCAGCAGTTCACCAACCACTATGTGGGCGCGCAATGAGCAGTTCTTC. As protein: CASSSPTTMWARNEQFF.

In its sample, this clone was seen a few times. The chain has TRBV19 and TRBJ1-5; D not certain. The germline gives CDR1 LNHDA, CDR2 SQIVND (reference sequence). The CDR3 runs to 15 residues. The V end was cut by 1 base, the J end by 7 bases, with 14 bases between. CDR3 coding DNA: TGTGCCAGTAGTATAGGGGGTGCTGCCGAACAGCCCCAGCATTTT. Translation: CASSIGGAAEQPQHF.

In this sample, this clone turned up a few times. The CDR3 nucleotides are TGTGCCAGCAGCTTAGTGGCCAATGAGCAGTTCTTC. It translates to CASSLVANEQFF. The rearrangement links TRBV11-3 to TRBJ2-1; no firm D call. Trimming stripped 1 base from V and 6 bases from J, with 4 bases between. The CDR3 length is 12 residues. Germline V gene sequence: CDR1 SGHNT, CDR2 YENEEA.

The chain is built from TRBV6-5 and TRBJ1-5; no reliable D call. Germline assignment: CDR1 MNHEY and CDR2 SVGAGI. The CDR3 totals 15 residues. Trimming stripped 5 bases from V and 2 bases from J, with 13 bases between. CDR3 coding DNA: TGTGCCAGCAGTCCCTCTTCCAAGGGCAATCAGCCCCAGCATTTT. This translates into CASSPSSKGNQPQHF.

V usage is TRBV7-8 and J usage is TRBJ1-5; D unclear. CDR1 is SGHVS, CDR2 FQNEAQ, per germline. The CDR3 runs to 14 residues. Between the trimmed V and J ends, which lost 5 bases and 3 bases, there was a span of 11 bases. The CDR3 loop reads CASSPSRVNQPQHF. DNA for the CDR3: TGTGCCAGCAGCCCTAGTAGAGTCAATCAGCCCCAGCATTTT.

In its sample, this clone was seen a few times. V usage is TRBV2 and J usage is TRBJ1-6; D not certain. Trimming took 6 bases from V and 6 from J, leaving 9 bases between them. Germline V CDR1 and CDR2: SNHLY, FYNNEI. CDR3 length: 13 residues. CDR3 residues: CASREGVNSPLHF. DNA of the CDR3: TGTGCCAGCAGGGAGGGAGTTAATTCACCCCTCCACTTT.

The gene calls are TRBV7-9 and TRBJ2-7; D uncertain. Trimming cost V 5 bases and J 0 bases, with 20 bases left between them. The CDR3 is 17 amino acids. The V gene's germline CDR1 is SEHNR and CDR2 FQNEAQ (reference sequence). The CDR3 DNA is TGTGCCAGCAGCCTATGGGGTAGCCATCTTACCTCCTACGAGCAGTACTTC. It codes for CASSLWGSHLTSYEQYF.

This rearrangement joins TRBV14 to TRBJ1-5; tentative D call: TRBD1 (5 bases). This CDR3 contains 17 residues. V lost 1 base, J lost 2 bases, and 15 bases lay in between. Looked up from germline, CDR1 is SGHDN and CDR2 is FVKESK. CDR3 DNA sequence: TGTGCCAGCAGCCAAGTTAGGTCGGGGCTTGGCAATCAGCCCCAGCATTTT. Protein: CASSQVRSGLGNQPQHF.

This clone was observed a handful of times. V and J are TRBV9 and TRBJ2-7, with D hard to call. V lost 0 bases, J lost 2 bases, and 9 bases lay in between. CDR1 and CDR2 (germline): SGDLS, YYNGEE. This CDR3 region has 14 residues. This CDR3 is CASSVESVAYEQYF. CDR3 DNA: TGTGCCAGCAGCGTAGAATCGGTCGCCTACGAGCAGTACTTC.

Only a few counts were recorded for this clone. The chain uses TRBV29-1 and TRBJ2-1, with 8 positions matching TRBD2. The CDR3 has 13 residues. In germline, CDR1 is SQVTM, CDR2 ANQGSEA. The trim removed 2 bases at V and 7 bases at J, leaving 4 bases unmatched. The CDR3 loop reads CSVEWVAGNEQFF. In nucleotides, the CDR3 is TGCAGCGTTGAATGGGTAGCGGGGAATGAGCAGTTCTTC.

V is TRBV5-1 and J is TRBJ2-1; TRBD2 is a possible D gene (6 bases). The CDR3 length is 16 residues. V was cut by 0 bases and J by 3 bases, with 13 bases left in between. Germline assignment: CDR1 SGHRS and CDR2 YFSETQ. CDR3 in amino acids: CASSLVSRSGYNEQFF. Written as DNA, the CDR3 is TGCGCCAGCAGCTTGGTATCGCGTAGCGGCTACAATGAGCAGTTCTTC.